A single sample is the source of the 10 T cell receptor beta chains below, sequenced in a study of shared clonotypes between healthy human individuals. Some clones are missing from TCRdb's copy, which holds only in-frame ones; the method was immunoSEQ multiplex PCR. The table records approximately 2.4 million clones, roughly 95% of them present only once. The sample comprised naive CD4+ T cells sorted from blood. As to subset: CD45RA+ positively selected. Every receptor here comes from a man between 18 and 29 years old in good health.

This chain uses TRBV7-3 with TRBJ2-5, with 11 bases identical to TRBD2. Germline loops: CDR1 SGHTA, CDR2 FQGTGA. J gave up 3 bases and V 2 bases, and 5 bases lay outside the gene matches. The CDR3 is made up of 16 amino acids. The CDR3: CASSLFPGLAEETQYF. The CDR3 region has the DNA TGTGCCAGCAGCTTATTCCCGGGACTAGCGGAAGAGACCCAGTACTTC.

V usage is TRBV27 and J usage is TRBJ1-4; weak D call: TRBD1 (6 bases). Trimming stripped 6 bases from V and 3 bases from J, with 14 bases between. Per germline, CDR1 MNHEY and CDR2 SMNVEV (reference sequence). This CDR3 spans 15 amino acids. CDR3 loop: CASRDSGLPNEKLFF. For the CDR3, the DNA is TGTGCCAGCAGGGACAGTGGGTTACCTAATGAAAAACTGTTTTTT.

CDR3 protein: CASSGGTGSEKLFF. CDR3 sequence (DNA): TGTGCCAGCAGCGGCGGGACAGGGAGTGAAAAACTGTTTTTT. The genes are TRBV9 and TRBJ1-4, with TRBD1 matching over 9 bases. Germline CDR1 and CDR2: SGDLS and YYNGEE. The CDR3 extends over 14 amino acids. V was clipped by 3 bases and J by 7 bases; unmatched bases: 4.

Note on this clone: This CDR3 is also generated by other DNA sequences in the sample. This chain uses TRBV7-8 with TRBJ2-7; D is undetermined. Germline CDR1 SGHVS, CDR2 FQNEAQ. This CDR3 comprises 12 residues. Trimming took off 5 bases at V and 0 bases at J, with 5 bases between the two ends. The CDR3 DNA follows: TGTGCCAGCAGCCAGAGCTCCTACGAGCAGTACTTC. Translating gives CASSQSSYEQYF. Combining the CDR3 with reference TRBV7-8 and TRBJ2-7 gives the whole variable domain GAGVSQSPRYKVAKRGQDVALRCDPISGHVSLFWYQQALGQGPEFLTYFQNEAQLDKSGLPSDRFFAERPEGSVSTLKIQRTQQEDSAVYLCASSQSSYEQYFGPGTRLTVT.

As DNA, the CDR3 is TGTGCCAGCAGCGTAGGGGGACAGCTACAAGAGACCCAGTACTTC. Encoded protein: CASSVGGQLQETQYF. The gene calls are TRBV9 and TRBJ2-5; 7 nucleotides align to TRBD1. V dropped 0 bases and J dropped 2; count of bases not matched to a gene: 4. This CDR3 has 15 amino acids. The germline V gene has CDR1 SGDLS and CDR2 YYNGEE.

V is TRBV7-9 and J is TRBJ2-2, with a possible D match to TRBD2 (6 bases). V lost 5 bases and J lost 0, with 19 bases in between. The CDR3 has 18 amino acids. Germline CDR1 SEHNR, CDR2 FQNEAQ (reference sequence). The CDR3 coding sequence is TGTGCCAGCAGCACAAAGGGGCTAGCGACCGCGAACACCGGGGAGCTGTTTTTT. It codes for CASSTKGLATANTGELFF. Using reference TRBV7-9 and TRBJ2-2 for the parts outside the CDR3, the full variable domain is DTGVSQNPRHKITKRGQNVTFRCDPISEHNRLYWYRQTLGQGPEFLTYFQNEAQLEKSRLLSDRFSAERPKGSFSTLEIQRTEQGDSAMYLCASSTKGLATANTGELFFGEGSRLTVL.

In nucleotides, the CDR3 is TGTGCCAGCGGATCCACAGGGGGCTGGGACACTGAAGCTTTCTTT. As protein: CASGSTGGWDTEAFF. The rearrangement links TRBV11-2 to TRBJ1-1, with 9 positions matching TRBD1. CDR3 size: 15 residues. The V gene's germline CDR1 is SGHAT and CDR2 FQNNGV. Trimming removed 8 bases from V and 3 bases from J; junction bases left unmatched: 10.

This clone was recorded once. Other nucleotide sequences in the sample specify the same CDR3. This chain uses TRBV5-1 with TRBJ1-1, with 7 nucleotides matching TRBD1. CDR3 size: 14 residues. Germline assignment: CDR1 SGHRS and CDR2 YFSETQ. The V gene end was trimmed by 4 bases and the J gene end by 1 base; junction bases not matched to a gene: 4. DNA of the CDR3: TGCGCCAGCAGCACGGGACAGTCGAACACTGAAGCTTTCTTT. As protein: CASSTGQSNTEAFF.

V and J are TRBV23-1 and TRBJ2-1, with unresolved D. TRBV23-1 belongs to the ORF category, with a function that is uncertain. This CDR3 comprises 19 residues. Trimming removed 1 base at V and 1 base at J, with 20 bases between. The CDR3 DNA sequence: TGCGCCAGCAGTCAATGGATACCTAAAGACGCTAAATCCTACAATGAGCAGTTCTTC. Translated, it gives CASSQWIPKDAKSYNEQFF.

This clone was observed a single time. Other nucleotide sequences in the sample specify the same CDR3. The chain has TRBV5-1 and TRBJ1-4, with 8 bases matching TRBD1. V shed 2 bases, J shed 8 bases, and the junction held 5 bases outside the gene matches. The CDR3 has 14 amino acids. Germline V gene data show CDR1 as SGHRS and CDR2 as YFSETQ. The CDR3 sequence is CASSFGQGNEKLFF. CDR3 coding DNA: TGCGCCAGCAGCTTTGGACAGGGAAACGAAAAACTGTTTTTT. The full variable domain, rest sourced from reference TRBV5-1 and TRBJ1-4, is KAGVTQTPRYLIKTRGQQVTLSCSPISGHRSVSWYQQTPGQGLQFLFEYFSETQRNKGNFPGRFSGRQFSNSRSEMNVSTLELGDSALYLCASSFGQGNEKLFFGSGTQLSVL.